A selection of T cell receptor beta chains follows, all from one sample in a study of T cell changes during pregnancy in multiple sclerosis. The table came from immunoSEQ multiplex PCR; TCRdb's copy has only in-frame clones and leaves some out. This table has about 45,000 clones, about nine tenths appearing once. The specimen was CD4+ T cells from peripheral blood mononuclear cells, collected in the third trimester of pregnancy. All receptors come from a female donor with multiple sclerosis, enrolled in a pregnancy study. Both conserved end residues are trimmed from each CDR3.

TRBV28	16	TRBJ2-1	ASRPLRAGGNSYNEQF
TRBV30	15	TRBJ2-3	AWSDDVMRQRTDTQY
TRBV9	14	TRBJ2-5	ASSVALAGVEETQY
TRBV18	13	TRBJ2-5	ASSPQQGTQETQY
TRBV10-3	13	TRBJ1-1	AISEETGGLTEAF
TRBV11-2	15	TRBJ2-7	ASSPSLFGGAFYEQY
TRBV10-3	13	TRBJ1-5	AISEWQGGNQPQH
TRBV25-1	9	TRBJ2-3	ASSLTDTQY
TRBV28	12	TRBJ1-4	ASRTGTGASQLF
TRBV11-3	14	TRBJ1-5	ASSLGAGKSNQPQH
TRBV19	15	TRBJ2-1	ASSIVDSVSSYNEQF
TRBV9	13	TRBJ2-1	ASSVDGLAGNEQF
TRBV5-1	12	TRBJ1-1	ASSLGQGSTEAF
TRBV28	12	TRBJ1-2	ASIGTSGGGGYT
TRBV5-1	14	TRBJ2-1	ASTVGAPSSYNEQF
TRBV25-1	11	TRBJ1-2	ASTQEGYYGYT
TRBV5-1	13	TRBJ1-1	ASSLAGRGLDEAF